This T cell receptor beta chain was retrieved from a study of T cell repertoires in cytomegalovirus infection. Across the study: Public TCR beta signatures marked donors with CMV infection and the matching HLA. General study points: Summed frequency of public TCR beta families distinguished CMV carriers with the relevant HLA. Predominance within the ex vivo response was attributable to HLA-C-restricted CMV-specific TCR beta clonotypes.

This clonotype came up many times. The antigen remains unidentified. This CDR3 is 16 amino acids long. After removal of 5 bases from V and 0 bases from J, the junction contained 8 bases not matched to a gene. From germline, CDR1 is SGHTA and CDR2 FQGNSA. Each CDR3 protein is one row after TCRdb ran MiXCR on the reads. Among 200,000 to 250,000 distinct CDR3 sequences listed, 9% to 15% were seen once. This chain uses TRBV7-2 with TRBJ2-3; 7 nucleotides agree with TRBD1. This TCR was recovered from a human donor in good health (CMV status not recorded). Some clones in this sample may be carry-over from other donors' samples. The sequenced sample was PBMCs. The DNA for the CDR3 is TGTGCCAGCAGCGCTGACAGGGCGCCTAGCACAGATACGCAGTATTTT. Protein: CASSADRAPSTDTQYF.